One and the same sample provided the 2 T cell receptor beta chains below, sequenced in a study of identical twins. TCRdb fed the 5' RACE reads into MiXCR, producing one record per CDR3 protein. In the table there are 600,000 to 800,000 distinct CDR3 sequences, approximately 21% of which are singletons. These data also formed part of another study, on T cells expressing NK-cell markers.

The specimen sequenced was PBMCs. Receptors originate from a woman aged 18-30 years in good health.

J is TRBJ2-5 and V is TRBV20-1; TRBD2 matches at 8 bases. The CDR3 extends over 15 amino acids. V dropped 1 base and J dropped 0; count of bases not matched to a gene: 4. CDR1 DFQATT and CDR2 SNEGSKA come from the germline V gene (reference sequence). DNA for the CDR3: TGCAGTGCTAGAGCCGCTAGCGGGTACCAAGAGACCCAGTACTTC. Its translation is CSARAASGYQETQYF.

The chain recombines TRBV20-1 with TRBJ2-3, with 8 bases that match TRBD2. Germline assignment: CDR1 DFQATT and CDR2 SNEGSKA (reference sequence). V dropped 3 bases and J dropped 1; count of bases not matched to a gene: 6. The CDR3 consists of 15 residues. The CDR3 reads CSARTPAGGTDTQYF. The CDR3 DNA reads TGCAGTGCTAGGACCCCAGCGGGAGGCACAGATACGCAGTATTTT.